Listed below are T cell receptor beta chains from one sample, sequenced in a study of CD8+ T cells in alopecia areata. Clones were read by immunoSEQ multiplex PCR, and TCRdb kept only the in-frame ones, dropping some. The top ten clones hold roughly 4.2% of a sample with 200,000 to 250,000 clones, 64% of them seen once. Sequencing used CD4+ T cells sorted from blood, obtained at week 4, from a patient treated with tofacitinib. The receptors were sampled from a human donor with alopecia areata. Each CDR3 is given with its conserved first and last residue. D genes are given only for firm matches. A clone size is listed for some rows: how often the clone was seen (once, few, many), or a class if it is expanded.

j_gene: TRBJ1-6
d_gene: -
abundance: few
v_gene: TRBV11-2
CDR3aa: CASSRRSDNSPLHF
CDR3nt: TGTGCCAGCAGCAGACGGTCGGATAATTCACCCCTCCACTTT

j_gene: TRBJ2-1
d_gene: TRBD1
abundance: -
v_gene: TRBV5-6
CDR3aa: CASSLPPTGGAYNEQFF
CDR3nt: TGTGCCAGCAGCTTGCCCCCGACAGGGGGTGCCTACAATGAGCAGTTCTTC

j_gene: TRBJ1-4
d_gene: -
abundance: -
v_gene: TRBV4-1
CDR3aa: CASSQDGQKLFF
CDR3nt: TGCGCCAGCAGCCAAGATGGGCAAAAACTGTTTTTT

j_gene: TRBJ2-2
d_gene: TRBD2
abundance: -
v_gene: TRBV5-1
CDR3aa: CASSLSGGNTGELFF
CDR3nt: TGCGCCAGCAGCCTCAGCGGGGGAAACACCGGGGAGCTGTTTTTT

j_gene: TRBJ1-2
d_gene: -
abundance: -
v_gene: TRBV7-2
CDR3aa: CASSLEGLGYTF
CDR3nt: TGTGCCAGCAGCTTAGAAGGCCTTGGCTACACCTTC

j_gene: TRBJ2-7
d_gene: -
abundance: -
v_gene: TRBV11-2
CDR3aa: CASSSPDGYEQYF
CDR3nt: TGTGCCAGCAGCTCCCCGGACGGCTACGAGCAGTACTTC

j_gene: TRBJ1-5
d_gene: TRBD1
abundance: -
v_gene: TRBV7-2
CDR3aa: CASSPGTGSGNQPQHF
CDR3nt: TGTGCCAGCAGCCCCGGGACAGGGAGCGGCAATCAGCCCCAGCATTTT

j_gene: TRBJ1-2
d_gene: -
abundance: -
v_gene: TRBV5-6
CDR3aa: CASSFLTGRADGYTF
CDR3nt: TGTGCCAGCAGCTTTCTAACAGGGAGGGCTGATGGCTACACCTTC

j_gene: TRBJ2-1
d_gene: -
abundance: -
v_gene: TRBV2
CDR3aa: CASSEWRFSYNEQFF
CDR3nt: TGTGCCAGCAGTGAATGGCGGTTCTCCTACAATGAGCAGTTCTTC

j_gene: TRBJ1-6
d_gene: -
abundance: -
v_gene: TRBV19
CDR3aa: CASSGTARSSYNSPLHF
CDR3nt: TGTGCCAGTAGTGGGACGGCCAGGAGCTCCTATAATTCACCCCTCCACTTT

j_gene: TRBJ2-2
d_gene: -
abundance: few
v_gene: TRBV2
CDR3aa: CASRPQSTGELFF
CDR3nt: TGTGCCAGCCGGCCCCAGTCTACCGGGGAGCTGTTTTTT

j_gene: TRBJ1-1
d_gene: -
abundance: -
v_gene: TRBV30
CDR3aa: CAWSTPVAGLNTEAFF
CDR3nt: TGTGCCTGGAGTACTCCAGTGGCAGGGTTGAACACTGAAGCTTTCTTT

j_gene: TRBJ2-6
d_gene: -
abundance: -
v_gene: TRBV29-1
CDR3aa: CSADTSGANVLTF
CDR3nt: TGCAGCGCCGACACTTCTGGGGCCAACGTCCTGACTTTC

j_gene: TRBJ1-6
d_gene: TRBD1
abundance: -
v_gene: TRBV30
CDR3aa: CAWSQSWTGPENSPLHF
CDR3nt: TGTGCCTGGAGTCAGAGTTGGACAGGGCCGGAGAATTCACCCCTCCACTTT

j_gene: TRBJ1-2
d_gene: -
abundance: -
v_gene: TRBV18
CDR3aa: CASSPQGRDYGYTF
CDR3nt: TGTGCCAGCTCACCACAGGGGCGAGACTATGGCTACACCTTC

j_gene: TRBJ2-4
d_gene: TRBD2
abundance: -
v_gene: TRBV30
CDR3aa: CAWRVWVAGESNIQYF
CDR3nt: TGTGCCTGGAGGGTATGGGTAGCGGGGGAGTCAAACATTCAGTACTTC

j_gene: TRBJ2-1
d_gene: -
abundance: -
v_gene: TRBV11-3
CDR3aa: CASTPTGGGALSEQFF
CDR3nt: TGTGCCAGCACTCCCACGGGGGGCGGGGCTCTCTCCGAGCAGTTCTTC

j_gene: TRBJ1-1
d_gene: -
abundance: -
v_gene: TRBV18
CDR3aa: CASSLELNTEAFF
CDR3nt: TGTGCCAGCTCACTAGAGTTGAACACTGAAGCTTTCTTT

j_gene: TRBJ2-1
d_gene: TRBD1
abundance: -
v_gene: TRBV5-6
CDR3aa: CASSLKTGGPDEQFF
CDR3nt: TGTGCCAGCAGCTTGAAGACAGGGGGTCCGGATGAGCAGTTCTTC

j_gene: TRBJ2-3
d_gene: -
abundance: -
v_gene: TRBV11-3
CDR3aa: CASSFTFTDTQYF
CDR3nt: TGTGCCAGCAGCTTCACGTTCACAGATACGCAGTATTTT

j_gene: TRBJ1-1
d_gene: TRBD1
abundance: -
v_gene: TRBV15
CDR3aa: CATSRAGQGNTEAFF
CDR3nt: TGTGCCACCAGCAGGGCGGGACAGGGGAACACTGAAGCTTTCTTT

j_gene: TRBJ1-2
d_gene: -
abundance: -
v_gene: TRBV7-3
CDR3aa: CASSFGSADGYTF
CDR3nt: TGTGCCAGCAGCTTCGGGTCTGCCGATGGCTACACCTTC

j_gene: TRBJ2-7
d_gene: -
abundance: -
v_gene: TRBV11-2
CDR3aa: CASSLDGGYEQYF
CDR3nt: TGTGCCAGCAGCTTAGATGGCGGCTACGAGCAGTACTTC

j_gene: TRBJ2-7
d_gene: -
abundance: -
v_gene: TRBV7-9
CDR3aa: CASSLQSAYEQYF
CDR3nt: TGTGCCAGCAGCTTGCAATCAGCCTACGAGCAGTACTTC

j_gene: TRBJ2-3
d_gene: TRBD2
abundance: few
v_gene: TRBV11-3
CDR3aa: CASSPPGLARQHVHTQYF
CDR3nt: TGTGCCAGCAGCCCCCCGGGACTAGCCCGACAGCATGTTCATACGCAGTATTTT

j_gene: TRBJ2-5
d_gene: TRBD1
abundance: -
v_gene: TRBV27
CDR3aa: CASRVGQGPWETQYF
CDR3nt: TGTGCCAGCAGAGTAGGACAGGGGCCGTGGGAGACCCAGTACTTC

j_gene: TRBJ2-2
d_gene: -
abundance: -
v_gene: TRBV9
CDR3aa: CASSGRRWTNTGELFF
CDR3nt: TGTGCCAGCAGCGGCCGGAGGTGGACGAACACCGGGGAGCTGTTTTTT

j_gene: TRBJ1-2
d_gene: TRBD1
abundance: -
v_gene: TRBV6-5
CDR3aa: CASSYFPGQGSFTF
CDR3nt: TGTGCCAGCAGCTATTTCCCGGGACAGGGCTCTTTCACCTTC

j_gene: TRBJ2-3
d_gene: -
abundance: -
v_gene: TRBV29-1
CDR3aa: CSSTPLAADTQYF
CDR3nt: TGCAGCTCAACCCCTCTGGCGGCAGATACGCAGTATTTT

j_gene: TRBJ1-2
d_gene: -
abundance: -
v_gene: TRBV5-1
CDR3aa: CASSDGPSIYGYTF
CDR3nt: TGCGCCAGCAGCGATGGACCGAGTATTTATGGCTACACCTTC

j_gene: TRBJ2-2
d_gene: TRBD2
abundance: few
v_gene: TRBV23-1
CDR3aa: CASDGGGSTGELFF
CDR3nt: TGCGCCAGCGACGGCGGGGGTAGCACCGGGGAGCTGTTTTTT

j_gene: TRBJ2-7
d_gene: TRBD1
abundance: -
v_gene: TRBV7-9
CDR3aa: CASSLGTVSYEQYF
CDR3nt: TGTGCCAGCAGCCTCGGGACAGTATCCTACGAGCAGTACTTC

j_gene: TRBJ1-2
d_gene: -
abundance: -
v_gene: TRBV6-5
CDR3aa: CASNDGGGYTF
CDR3nt: TGTGCCAGCAATGACGGTGGGGGCTACACCTTC

j_gene: TRBJ2-7
d_gene: -
abundance: few
v_gene: TRBV2
CDR3aa: CASRLTGAIYEQYF
CDR3nt: TGTGCCAGCAGGCTGACGGGGGCGATCTACGAGCAGTACTTC

j_gene: TRBJ1-1
d_gene: TRBD1
abundance: few
v_gene: TRBV30
CDR3aa: CAWSRRQGNTEAFF
CDR3nt: TGTGCCTGGTCGCGCCGACAGGGAAACACTGAAGCTTTCTTT

j_gene: TRBJ2-1
d_gene: TRBD2
abundance: -
v_gene: TRBV27
CDR3aa: CASSSQGTSVRQQFF
CDR3nt: TGTGCCAGCAGTAGCCAAGGGACTAGCGTTCGACAGCAGTTCTTC

j_gene: TRBJ2-4
d_gene: -
abundance: -
v_gene: TRBV19
CDR3aa: CASSTLNTKNIQYF
CDR3nt: TGTGCCAGTAGTACATTGAATACCAAAAACATTCAGTACTTC

j_gene: TRBJ2-3
d_gene: TRBD2
abundance: few
v_gene: TRBV7-2
CDR3aa: CASSLRRGGAGDTQYF
CDR3nt: TGTGCCAGCAGCTTAAGACGCGGGGGGGCCGGAGATACGCAGTATTTT

j_gene: TRBJ2-6
d_gene: -
abundance: few
v_gene: TRBV5-1
CDR3aa: CASSLVGGSYSGANVLTF
CDR3nt: TGCGCCAGCAGCTTGGTTGGAGGGAGTTACTCTGGGGCCAACGTCCTGACTTTC

j_gene: TRBJ1-6
d_gene: -
abundance: -
v_gene: TRBV9
CDR3aa: CASSVAHGGRNSPLHF
CDR3nt: TGTGCCAGCAGCGTAGCTCACGGGGGGCGTAATTCACCCCTCCACTTT

j_gene: TRBJ2-1
d_gene: TRBD2
abundance: -
v_gene: TRBV19
CDR3aa: CASRIGTSDYNEQFF
CDR3nt: TGTGCCAGTAGAATCGGGACTAGCGACTACAATGAGCAGTTCTTC

j_gene: TRBJ2-1
d_gene: -
abundance: few
v_gene: TRBV6-6
CDR3aa: CASGTRGGPSYNEQFF
CDR3nt: TGTGCCAGCGGAACGAGGGGGGGCCCCTCCTACAATGAGCAGTTCTTC

j_gene: TRBJ1-2
d_gene: -
abundance: -
v_gene: TRBV29-1
CDR3aa: CSVGDRYYTF
CDR3nt: TGCAGCGTTGGAGACAGATACTACACCTTC

j_gene: TRBJ1-2
d_gene: -
abundance: -
v_gene: TRBV29-1
CDR3aa: CSVMSGAPGYGYTF
CDR3nt: TGCAGCGTTATGTCCGGGGCTCCAGGCTATGGCTACACCTTC

j_gene: TRBJ2-1
d_gene: TRBD1
abundance: -
v_gene: TRBV4-2
CDR3aa: CASSQSTGESYNEQFF
CDR3nt: TGTGCCAGCAGCCAATCCACAGGGGAATCCTACAATGAGCAGTTCTTC

j_gene: TRBJ2-6
d_gene: -
abundance: -
v_gene: TRBV29-1
CDR3aa: CSAVYSGANVLTF
CDR3nt: TGCAGCGCTGTCTACTCTGGGGCCAACGTCCTGACTTTC

j_gene: TRBJ1-2
d_gene: -
abundance: -
v_gene: TRBV29-1
CDR3aa: CSVEDVGRIGYGYTF
CDR3nt: TGCAGCGTTGAAGATGTAGGCAGGATTGGTTATGGCTACACCTTC

j_gene: TRBJ2-1
d_gene: -
abundance: -
v_gene: TRBV12-5
CDR3aa: CASGLGNEQFF
CDR3nt: TGTGCTAGTGGTTTGGGGAATGAGCAGTTCTTC

j_gene: TRBJ1-2
d_gene: -
abundance: -
v_gene: TRBV9
CDR3aa: CASSEQGRGYTF
CDR3nt: TGTGCCAGCAGCGAACAGGGTCGGGGCTACACCTTC

j_gene: TRBJ2-5
d_gene: TRBD2
abundance: once
v_gene: TRBV2
CDR3aa: CASTQGLAGRETQYF
CDR3nt: TGTGCCAGCACACAGGGACTAGCGGGGAGGGAGACCCAGTACTTC

j_gene: TRBJ1-4
d_gene: -
abundance: -
v_gene: TRBV9
CDR3aa: CASSVAGSRGEKLFF
CDR3nt: TGTGCCAGCAGCGTAGCAGGTTCCCGGGGAGAAAAACTGTTTTTT

j_gene: TRBJ1-2
d_gene: TRBD1
abundance: -
v_gene: TRBV29-1
CDR3aa: CSVGTGGSYGYTF
CDR3nt: TGCAGCGTTGGGACAGGGGGCAGCTATGGCTACACCTTC

j_gene: TRBJ2-7
d_gene: -
abundance: few
v_gene: TRBV23-1
CDR3aa: CASSLGEAQGHDYEQYF
CDR3nt: TGCGCCAGCAGTCTCGGAGAGGCCCAGGGGCACGACTACGAGCAGTACTTC

j_gene: TRBJ2-7
d_gene: TRBD1
abundance: -
v_gene: TRBV5-1
CDR3aa: CASSLTGGPPYEQYF
CDR3nt: TGCGCCAGCAGCTTAACAGGGGGCCCTCCCTACGAGCAGTACTTC

j_gene: TRBJ2-7
d_gene: -
abundance: -
v_gene: TRBV29-1
CDR3aa: CSVERGPYEQYF
CDR3nt: TGCAGCGTTGAAAGAGGGCCCTACGAGCAGTACTTC

j_gene: TRBJ2-4
d_gene: -
abundance: few
v_gene: TRBV5-6
CDR3aa: CASSLDQNIQYF
CDR3nt: TGTGCCAGCAGCTTGGACCAAAACATTCAGTACTTC

j_gene: TRBJ2-1
d_gene: TRBD2
abundance: -
v_gene: TRBV5-6
CDR3aa: CASSPWIAGSYNEQFF
CDR3nt: TGTGCCAGCAGCCCTTGGATAGCGGGGTCCTACAATGAGCAGTTCTTC

j_gene: TRBJ1-4
d_gene: -
abundance: few
v_gene: TRBV18
CDR3aa: CASSPGTANEKLFF
CDR3nt: TGTGCCAGCTCACCCGGGACGGCCAATGAAAAACTGTTTTTT

j_gene: TRBJ2-3
d_gene: -
abundance: -
v_gene: TRBV5-1
CDR3aa: CASSLQGGTDTQYF
CDR3nt: TGCGCCAGCAGCTTGCAAGGAGGCACAGATACGCAGTATTTT